This TCR beta chain was recorded in a study of blood T cell repertoires in COVID-19. Study in general: PBMCs, B-cell-depleted T cells, or T cells provided the cDNA or gDNA that made up the material.

This table comes from immunoSEQ multiplex PCR, and its TCRdb copy is limited to in-frame clones, with some not included. The table records some 230,000 clones, more than 75% of them present only once. While infection was still active, Seattle patients were enrolled and then followed longitudinally. The ends were cut back, 4 bases at V and 3 bases at J, with 9 bases in the middle. Germline V gene sequence: CDR1 SQVTM, CDR2 ANQGSEA. The CDR3 length is 12 residues. This chain links TRBV29-1 with TRBJ2-5, with D perhaps matching TRBD1 (6 bases). This receptor was taken from an elderly woman with COVID-19, enrolled during active disease. Sequenced sample: peripheral blood. The CDR3 spells CSVVAGEETQYF. The DNA of the CDR3 is TGCAGCGTTGTGGCAGGGGAAGAGACCCAGTACTTC.